This record covers a single T cell receptor (beta chain). The data stem from a study of blood T cell repertoires in COVID-19. Profiled with immunoSEQ multiplex PCR; TCRdb holds only in-frame clones, not every one. Of some 100,000 clones listed, approximately 90% are singletons. Germline loops: CDR1 MDHEN, CDR2 SYDVKM. The CDR3 totals 12 residues. Trimming removed 10 bases from V and 8 bases from J; junction bases left unmatched: 4. The sequencing input was peripheral blood. The V call is TRBV28, the J call TRBJ2-1, with 11 bases fitting TRBD2. This clonotype originated in an elderly woman with active COVID-19. The CDR3 DNA follows: TGTGCCACAACTAGCGGGAGAGATGAGCAGTTCTTC. It is translated as CATTSGRDEQFF.